The clone carrying this T cell receptor beta chain came up a few times. The sample comes from a study of blood T cell repertoires in COVID-19. Assay used: immunoSEQ multiplex PCR; TCRdb lists only in-frame clones, some missing. The data contain around 200,000 clones, roughly nine tenths of them singletons. The V and J ends lost 4 bases and 4 bases, in that order; junction bases with no gene match: 5. The CDR3 totals 15 residues. From germline, CDR1 is LGHDT and CDR2 YNNKEL (reference sequence). The chain employs TRBV3-1 (or the pseudogene TRBV3-2) and TRBJ1-3, with 9 bases that match TRBD1. The sample comprised peripheral blood. The source is a woman aged 60-75 years with COVID-19, enrolled during active disease. The CDR3 loop reads CASSPGTGYGNTIYF. The CDR3 DNA reads as TGTGCCAGCAGCCCCGGGACAGGGTACGGAAACACCATATATTTT.